The rows below give T cell receptor beta chains drawn from one sample of a study of Ad26.COV2.S vaccination and SARS-CoV-2 variants. Method: immunoSEQ multiplex PCR; TCRdb's copy keeps in-frame clones and lacks some. Counted here are about 350,000 clones, about 85% occurring once; the ten biggest clones make up 3.3%. The material was peripheral blood, obtained in a trial of Ad26.COV2.S vaccine versus placebo. These receptors were collected from a person aged 18-65 years who received the Ad26.COV2.S COVID-19 vaccine or a placebo. CDR3s include the opening cysteine and the closing phenylalanine or tryptophan. D genes are given only for firm matches. For some rows the clone size is stated as once, few or many, or as a class when expanded; others skip it.

TRBV5-4	once	.	TRBJ1-2	CASSPTANYGYTF	TGTGCCAGCAGCCCAACAGCAAACTATGGCTACACCTTC
TRBV2	.	.	TRBJ2-3	CASRAVRYGDTQYF	TGTGCCAGCAGAGCCGTTCGGTACGGAGATACGCAGTATTTT
TRBV6-6	once	.	TRBJ2-2	CASSKGTENTGELFF	TGTGCCAGCTCTAAGGGGACTGAGAACACCGGGGAGCTGTTTTTT
TRBV5-1	.	.	TRBJ1-1	CASSLAGPNTEAFF	TGCGCCAGCAGCTTGGCGGGGCCGAACACTGAAGCTTTCTTT
TRBV7-2	.	.	TRBJ2-1	CASSLGPVYREGRNEQFF	TGTGCCAGCAGCTTGGGGCCCGTCTACAGGGAAGGTCGTAATGAGCAGTTCTTC
TRBV30	.	.	TRBJ1-6	CAWSFGWTENSPLHF	TGTGCCTGGAGTTTCGGCTGGACAGAAAATTCACCCCTCCACTTT
TRBV7-9	.	TRBD1	TRBJ2-5	CASSWQTGGRQETQYF	TGTGCCAGCAGCTGGCAGACAGGGGGAAGGCAAGAGACCCAGTACTTC
TRBV10-1	many	.	TRBJ2-1	CASSEGGKQFF	TGCGCCAGCAGTGAAGGGGGGAAGCAGTTCTTC
TRBV4-1	.	.	TRBJ2-5	CASSQVGLTQETQYF	TGCGCCAGCAGCCAAGTAGGGTTAACGCAAGAGACCCAGTACTTC
TRBV7-9	.	TRBD2	TRBJ2-7	CASAGSGTYEQYF	TGTGCCAGCGCAGGGAGCGGGACCTACGAGCAGTACTTC
TRBV15	.	TRBD2	TRBJ2-2	CATSRELAGDLNTGELFF	TGTGCCACCAGCAGAGAACTAGCGGGGGACTTGAACACCGGGGAGCTGTTTTTT
TRBV15	.	.	TRBJ1-4	CATSREQDKKLFF	TGTGCCACCAGCAGAGAGCAGGACAAAAAACTGTTTTTT
TRBV10-1	.	.	TRBJ2-1	CASPYRHGRRSYNEQFF	TGCGCCAGCCCCTACCGCCACGGAAGGCGCTCCTACAATGAGCAGTTCTTC
TRBV12-3/TRBV12-4	.	TRBD1	TRBJ1-4	CASSGQGGLFF	TGTGCCAGCAGTGGGCAGGGGGGACTGTTTTTT
TRBV6-6	.	.	TRBJ1-4	CASRDDSFGEKLFF	TGTGCCAGCAGAGATGACAGTTTCGGTGAAAAACTGTTTTTT
TRBV30	.	.	TRBJ2-7	CAWSAEGSSLYEQYF	TGTGCCTGGAGTGCCGAAGGGTCATCACTCTACGAGCAGTACTTC
TRBV6-6	.	.	TRBJ1-2	CASSPDSYGYTF	TGTGCCAGCAGTCCCGACAGCTATGGCTACACCTTC
TRBV7-9	.	TRBD1	TRBJ1-2	CASSLGTGGGGYTF	TGTGCCAGCAGCTTAGGGACAGGGGGCGGTGGCTACACCTTC
TRBV6-5	.	.	TRBJ2-7	CASSTVGVEQYF	TGTGCCAGCAGCACCGTGGGGGTCGAGCAGTACTTC
TRBV6-1	.	.	TRBJ2-7	CASSEGPPPSYEQYF	TGTGCCAGCAGTGAAGGCCCACCTCCCTCCTACGAGCAGTACTTC
TRBV14	few	.	TRBJ1-3	CASQFSGNTIYF	TGTGCCAGCCAATTCAGTGGAAACACCATATATTTT
TRBV2	once	TRBD2	TRBJ2-1	CASNQGLAGAISYNEQFF	TGTGCCAGCAACCAAGGACTAGCGGGGGCAATCTCCTACAATGAGCAGTTCTTC
TRBV5-4	.	.	TRBJ2-4	CASSIGGVAKNIQYF	TGTGCCAGCAGCATAGGTGGGGTAGCCAAAAACATTCAGTACTTC
TRBV7-8	.	TRBD2	TRBJ2-7	CASSPAAGHGSYEQYF	TGTGCCAGCAGCCCGGCAGCGGGGCATGGATCCTACGAGCAGTACTTC
TRBV10-3	.	.	TRBJ1-1	CAISLPDAEAFF	TGTGCCATCTCCCTCCCGGACGCTGAAGCTTTCTTT
TRBV4-1	.	.	TRBJ1-2	CASSQVRGGYTF	TGCGCCAGCAGCCAAGTAAGGGGCGGCTACACCTTC
TRBV4-1	.	TRBD1	TRBJ1-5	CASSPGQGANQPQHF	TGCGCCAGCAGCCCCGGACAGGGGGCCAATCAGCCCCAGCATTTT
TRBV6-6	many	.	TRBJ2-1	CASSSDRVTPGLGTLRPYNEQFF	TGTGCCAGCAGCTCAGACAGGGTAACTCCGGGACTAGGAACCCTAAGACCCTACAATGAGCAGTTCTTC